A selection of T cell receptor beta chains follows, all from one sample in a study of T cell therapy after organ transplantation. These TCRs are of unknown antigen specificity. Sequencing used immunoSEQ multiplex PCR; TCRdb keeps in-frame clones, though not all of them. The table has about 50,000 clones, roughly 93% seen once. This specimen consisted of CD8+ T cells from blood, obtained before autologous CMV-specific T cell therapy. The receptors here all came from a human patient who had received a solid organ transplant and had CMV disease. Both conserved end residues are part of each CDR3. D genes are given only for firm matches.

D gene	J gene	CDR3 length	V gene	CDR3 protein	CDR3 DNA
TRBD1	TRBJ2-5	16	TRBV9	CASSVDRAWPEETQYF	TGTGCCAGCAGCGTGGACAGGGCTTGGCCAGAAGAGACCCAGTACTTC
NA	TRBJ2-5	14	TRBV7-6	CASSPLTAQETQYF	TGTGCCAGCAGCCCATTGACAGCCCAAGAGACCCAGTACTTC
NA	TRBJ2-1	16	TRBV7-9	CASSPGGLVSYNEQFF	TGTGCCAGCAGCCCAGGGGGGTTAGTATCCTACAATGAGCAGTTCTTC
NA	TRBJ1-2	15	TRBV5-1	CASSLAQTGFYGYTF	TGCGCCAGCAGCTTGGCGCAGACAGGTTTCTATGGCTACACCTTC
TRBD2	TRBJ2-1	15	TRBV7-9	CASTKRLAGYNEQFF	TGTGCCAGCACTAAAAGACTAGCGGGATACAATGAGCAGTTCTTC
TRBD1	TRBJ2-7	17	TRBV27	CASSFFRGDREPYEQYF	TGTGCCAGCAGTTTCTTTCGAGGGGACAGGGAGCCCTACGAGCAGTACTTC
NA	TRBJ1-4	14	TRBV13	CASSLGHSNEKLFF	TGTGCCAGCAGCTTAGGACATTCTAATGAAAAACTGTTTTTT
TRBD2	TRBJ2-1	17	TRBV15	CATSRDGLAGAYNEQFF	TGTGCCACCAGCAGAGATGGGCTAGCGGGAGCCTACAATGAGCAGTTCTTC
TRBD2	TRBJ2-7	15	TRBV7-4	CASSFRLAGAYEQYF	TGTGCCAGCAGCTTTCGACTAGCGGGAGCCTACGAGCAGTACTTC
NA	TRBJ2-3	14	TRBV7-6	CASSLDRVSDTQYF	TGTGCCAGCAGCTTAGATAGGGTGTCAGATACGCAGTATTTT
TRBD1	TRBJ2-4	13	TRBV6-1	CASSEGDRALQYF	TGTGCCAGCAGTGAAGGGGACAGAGCCCTTCAGTACTTC
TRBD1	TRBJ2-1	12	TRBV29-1	CSAPQNRGRQFF	TGCAGCGCCCCCCAAAACAGGGGGCGGCAGTTCTTC
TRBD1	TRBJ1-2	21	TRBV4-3	CASSATLVVVPGTDLLYGYTF	TGCGCCAGCAGCGCAACTCTTGTCGTCGTGCCAGGGACAGATCTTCTCTATGGCTACACCTTC
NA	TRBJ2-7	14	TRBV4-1	CASSQGGVSYEQYF	TGCGCCAGCAGCCAAGGCGGGGTCTCCTACGAGCAGTACTTC
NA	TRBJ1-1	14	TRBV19	CASIPFGPNTEAFF	TGTGCCAGTATCCCATTTGGCCCGAACACTGAAGCTTTCTTT
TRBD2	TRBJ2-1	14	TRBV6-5	CASSSLAGYNEQFF	TGTGCCAGCAGTTCCCTAGCGGGATACAATGAGCAGTTCTTC
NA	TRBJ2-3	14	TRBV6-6	CASSPVGRTDTQYF	TGTGCCAGCAGTCCCGTAGGCCGCACAGATACGCAGTATTTT
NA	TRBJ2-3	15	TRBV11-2	CASSLFPGGTDTQYF	TGTGCCAGCAGCTTATTTCCCGGGGGAACAGATACGCAGTATTTT
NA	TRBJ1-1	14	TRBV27	CASSLGVFNTEAFF	TGTGCCAGCAGTTTAGGAGTTTTTAACACTGAAGCTTTCTTT
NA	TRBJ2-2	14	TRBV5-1	CASSLARGTGELFF	TGCGCCAGCAGCTTGGCCAGGGGAACCGGGGAGCTGTTTTTT